This TCR beta chain was recorded in a study of type 1 regulatory T cells (dated by TCRdb to the early 2020s). For the study in its entirety: The study characterized an in vitro protocol that generated a Tr1-enriched, alloantigen-specific CD4 T cell product named T-allo10. T-allo10 was under clinical evaluation in patients with hematological malignancies receiving allogeneic hematopoietic stem cell transplantation.

This clonotype was seen only once. There is no known antigen for this receptor. This is likely a read error, given that the CDR3 carries no conserved phenylalanine or tryptophan at its end. Cut back by 1 base and 4 bases, the V and J ends lie 6 bases apart. Looking up the germline V gene (reference sequence) yields CDR1 SGHKS and CDR2 YYEKEE. The CDR3 is made up of 13 amino acids, end residues included. Only CDR3 DNA is held: 39 bases, read in frame from base 1. Sequenced using an Illumina MiSeq. The public sequencing data were trimmed at Q25 with fastp and processed into clonotypes with MiXCR by TCRdb, which kept only in-frame beta chains. Identical CDR3 proteins give one entry, which carries the most common genes and DNA. For this sample the table gives around 23,000 distinct CDR3 sequences, of which more than 45% were detected only once. In total, the top ten clones hold 4.8% of the sample.

The chain employs TRBV5-5 and TRBJ1-5; the D segment cannot be called with confidence. Sequencing input: cultured T cells, either the whole culture or a sorted T cell fraction (not recorded which). This sequence was found in a human donor in good health. The CDR3 is CASSLWLNQPQHL. The sequenced DNA: TGTGCCAGCAGCTTGTGGTTAAATCAGCCCCAGCATTTG.